These 13 T cell receptor beta chains share one sample of origin, sequenced in a study of PD-L1 blockade in urothelial cancer. Method: immunoSEQ multiplex PCR; TCRdb's copy keeps in-frame clones and lacks some. Among some 52,000 clones listed, around 77% were seen once. Sequencing used PBMCs, obtained around atezolizumab (anti-PD-L1) treatment. The receptors come from a man aged 65 to 79 with urothelial cancer.

V usage is TRBV6-5 and J usage is TRBJ1-1; D not resolved. The CDR3 covers 13 residues. Deletions cut 2 bases from V and 5 bases from J, with 9 bases between. The germline CDR1 and CDR2 sequences are MNHEY and SVGAGI. Here the CDR3 reads CASSYDSRTEAFF. The DNA for the CDR3 is TGTGCCAGCAGTTACGACTCGAGGACTGAAGCTTTCTTT.

V usage is TRBV7-9 and J usage is TRBJ1-2, with 8 bases identical to TRBD1. V gave up 5 bases and J gave up 5 bases; unmatched junction bases: 10. From germline, CDR1 is SEHNR and CDR2 FQNEAQ (reference sequence). The CDR3 has 15 amino acids. CDR3 bases: TGTGCCAGCAGCCTGCTTGCCGGGACAGGATATGGCTACACCTTC. It yields the protein CASSLLAGTGYGYTF.

The genes are TRBV5-1 and TRBJ2-5; 11 bases agree with TRBD2. V lost 3 bases, J lost 5 bases, and 3 bases stayed unmatched. The CDR3 length is 14 residues. CDR1 and CDR2 (germline): SGHRS, YFSETQ. CDR3 in amino acids: CASSSSSGGETQYF. The CDR3 nucleotides read TGCGCCAGCAGCTCCTCTAGCGGGGGGGAGACCCAGTACTTC. The entire variable domain, with the rest obtained from reference TRBV5-1 and TRBJ2-5, is as follows: KAGVTQTPRYLIKTRGQQVTLSCSPISGHRSVSWYQQTPGQGLQFLFEYFSETQRNKGNFPGRFSGRQFSNSRSEMNVSTLELGDSALYLCASSSSSGGETQYFGPGTRLLVL.

V gene TRBV5-1 combines with J gene TRBJ2-7, with 7 nucleotides matching TRBD1. Germline V gene lookup returns CDR1 SGHRS and CDR2 YFSETQ. The CDR3 extends over 14 amino acids. V lost 3 bases and J lost 3; bases outside the gene matches: 6. The CDR3 is CASSYDSGGYEQYF. The CDR3 nucleotides read TGCGCCAGCAGCTATGACTCAGGGGGCTACGAGCAGTACTTC.

This clone was seen only a few times. The genes are TRBV11-3 and TRBJ2-5, with 12 bases matching TRBD2. With V trimmed by 6 bases and J by 5 bases, 7 bases remained unmatched. The germline gives CDR1 SGHNT, CDR2 YENEEA. This CDR3 is 15 amino acids long. The CDR3 nucleotides are TGTGCCAGCAGTCCGCTAGCGGGAGGGCCTGAGACCCAGTACTTC. Translation gives CASSPLAGGPETQYF.

This clone was observed a few times. V gene TRBV10-3 combines with J gene TRBJ2-1; TRBD2 might be the D (6 bases). Trimming took off 3 bases at V and 8 bases at J, with 14 bases between the two ends. CDR3 length: 14 residues. Germline V gene sequence: CDR1 ENHRY, CDR2 SYGVKD. The CDR3 DNA reads as TGTGCCATCAGTGATCGTGGCAGGGACTATGAGCAGTTCTTC. This gives the protein CAISDRGRDYEQFF.

The rearrangement links TRBV19 to TRBJ1-1, with D tentatively TRBD1 (5 bases). This CDR3 comprises 13 residues. Germline V gene sequence: CDR1 LNHDA, CDR2 SQIVND (reference sequence). V was shortened by 1 base and J by 6 bases, with 9 bases between the two germline ends. The CDR3, as DNA: TGTGCCAGTAGTATAGGCCCAGGGTCTGAAGCTTTCTTT. Translation gives CASSIGPGSEAFF.

In this sample, this clone turned up once. The chain has TRBV7-9 and TRBJ2-7, with D perhaps TRBD1 (6 bases). Germline assignment: CDR1 SEHNR and CDR2 FQNEAQ (reference sequence). V was cut by 6 bases and J by 2 bases, with 17 bases left in between. This CDR3 comprises 15 residues. The CDR3 region has the DNA TGTGCCAGCAGGTCCCATGGGACACCAGCCTACGAGCAGTACTTC. Encoded protein: CASRSHGTPAYEQYF.

The J gene is TRBJ2-1, the V gene TRBV29-1; the match to TRBD2 covers 7 bases. The CDR3 spans 16 residues. Losses at the gene ends were 0 bases for V and 3 bases for J; bases not matched to a gene: 8. Germline V gene sequence: CDR1 SQVTM, CDR2 ANQGSEA. DNA of the CDR3: TGCAGCGTTGAAGATGGGGCGGGAGTTGGCTACAATGAGCAGTTCTTC. It yields the protein CSVEDGAGVGYNEQFF.

The table lists this clone with a few counts. The CDR3 DNA reads TGTGCCAGTAGTATCCCCCGGGCTGGGGCCAACGTCCTGACTTTC. Its protein is CASSIPRAGANVLTF. The chain links TRBV19 to TRBJ2-6; D remains ambiguous. The V end lost 3 bases, the J end lost 2 bases, and 8 bases lay between the germline ends. The CDR3 is 15 residues long. Germline V CDR1 and CDR2: LNHDA, SQIVND (reference sequence).

The V call is TRBV27, the J call TRBJ2-2, with D tentatively TRBD2 (6 bases). Trimming shortened V by 6 bases and J by 7 bases, and 6 bases separated the two germline ends. CDR1 is MNHEY, CDR2 SMNVEV, per germline (reference sequence). CDR3 length: 11 amino acids. The CDR3 bases are TGTGCCAGCAGCGGGAGCGGGGAGCTGTTTTTT. It translates to CASSGSGELFF.

The genes are TRBV19 and TRBJ2-1, with 13 bases identical to TRBD2. Trimming removed 6 bases from V and 5 bases from J; junction bases left unmatched: 13. This CDR3 is 18 amino acids long. Germline lookup yields CDR1 LNHDA and CDR2 SQIVND (reference sequence). CDR3 coding DNA: TGTGCCAGTAGCAAGGGACTAGCGGGGATGAATCGTCACAATGAGCAGTTCTTC. It yields the protein CASSKGLAGMNRHNEQFF.

V gene TRBV18 combines with J gene TRBJ2-7, with D possibly matching TRBD2 (6 bases). The germline V gene has CDR1 KGHSH and CDR2 LQKENI. The CDR3 length is 15 residues. V shed 2 bases and J shed 0 bases, with 11 bases lying between them. CDR3 loop: CASSPFAGSSYEQYF. CDR3 bases: TGTGCCAGCTCACCATTCGCCGGGAGCTCCTACGAGCAGTACTTC.